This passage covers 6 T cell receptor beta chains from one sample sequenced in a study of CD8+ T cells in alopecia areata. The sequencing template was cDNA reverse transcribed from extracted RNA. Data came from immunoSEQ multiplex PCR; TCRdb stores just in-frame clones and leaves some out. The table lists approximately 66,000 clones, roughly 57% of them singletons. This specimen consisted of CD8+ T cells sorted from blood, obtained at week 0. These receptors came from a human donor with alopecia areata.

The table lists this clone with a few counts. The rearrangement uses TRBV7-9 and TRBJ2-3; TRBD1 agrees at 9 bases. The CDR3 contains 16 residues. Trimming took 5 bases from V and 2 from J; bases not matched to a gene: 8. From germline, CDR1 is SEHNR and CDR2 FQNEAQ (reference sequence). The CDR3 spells CASSGGQGLDTDTQYF. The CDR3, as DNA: TGTGCCAGCAGCGGTGGACAGGGGTTGGACACAGATACGCAGTATTTT.

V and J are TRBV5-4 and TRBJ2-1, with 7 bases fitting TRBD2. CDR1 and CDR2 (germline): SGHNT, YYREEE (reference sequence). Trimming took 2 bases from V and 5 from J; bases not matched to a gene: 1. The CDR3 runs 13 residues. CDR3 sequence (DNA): TGTGCCAGCAGCTTCCTAGCGGACAATGAGCAGTTCTTC. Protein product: CASSFLADNEQFF.

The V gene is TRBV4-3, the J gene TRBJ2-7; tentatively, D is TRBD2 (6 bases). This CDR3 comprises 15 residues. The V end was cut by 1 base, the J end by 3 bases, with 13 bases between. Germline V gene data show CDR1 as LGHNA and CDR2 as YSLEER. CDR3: CASSQGMFGGYEQYF. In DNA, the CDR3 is TGCGCCAGCAGCCAAGGGATGTTCGGGGGCTACGAGCAGTACTTC.

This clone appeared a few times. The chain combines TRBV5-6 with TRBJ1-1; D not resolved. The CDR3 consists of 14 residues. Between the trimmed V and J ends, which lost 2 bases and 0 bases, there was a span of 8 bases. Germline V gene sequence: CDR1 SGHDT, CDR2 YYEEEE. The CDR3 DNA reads TGTGCCAGCAGCTTACAGAATTTGAACACTGAAGCTTTCTTT. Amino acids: CASSLQNLNTEAFF.

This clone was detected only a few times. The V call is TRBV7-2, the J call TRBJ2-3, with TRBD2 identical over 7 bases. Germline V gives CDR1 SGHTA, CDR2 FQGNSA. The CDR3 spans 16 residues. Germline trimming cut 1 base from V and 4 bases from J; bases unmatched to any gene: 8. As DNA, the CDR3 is TGTGCCAGCAGCTTAGAGCGGGGCGTCGGCGCAGATACGCAGTATTTT. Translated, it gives CASSLERGVGADTQYF.

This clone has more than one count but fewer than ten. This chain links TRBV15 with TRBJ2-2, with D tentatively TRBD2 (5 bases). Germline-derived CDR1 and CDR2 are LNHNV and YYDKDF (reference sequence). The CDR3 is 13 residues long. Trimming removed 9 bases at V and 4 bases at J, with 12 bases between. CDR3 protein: CATGGRLTGELFF. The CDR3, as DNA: TGTGCCACTGGAGGACGGCTCACCGGGGAGCTGTTTTTT.